These 19 T cell receptor beta chains came from one sample sequenced in a study of blood T cell repertoires in COVID-19. Some clones are missing from TCRdb's copy, which holds only in-frame ones; the method was immunoSEQ multiplex PCR. The data show more than 150,000 clones, under 90% seen once. Sequenced input: PBMCs or T cells enriched from blood (not recorded which). The receptors stem from a woman between 50 and 59 years old who had recovered from COVID-19.

CDR3 sequence reads: CASKRESNTEAFF. The CDR3 region has the DNA TGTGCCAGCAAGCGTGAGTCGAACACTGAAGCTTTCTTT. The chain couples TRBV12-3 or TRBV12-4 to TRBJ1-1; D ambiguous. V was cut by 7 bases and J by 1 base, with 10 bases left in between. CDR3 size: 13 residues.

The CDR3 nucleotides are TGTGCCAGCAGTTCGGCGGGAGTTTTCCACGAGCAGTACTTC. It codes for CASSSAGVFHEQYF. The chain is built from TRBV28 and TRBJ2-7, with TRBD2 matching 7 bases. Looked up from germline, CDR1 is MDHEN and CDR2 is SYDVKM. Trimming removed 4 bases from V and 5 bases from J; junction bases left unmatched: 8. The CDR3 contains 14 residues.

The chain is built from TRBV7-9 and TRBJ1-5, with D possibly TRBD1 on 5 matching bases. The V end was cut by 2 bases, the J end by 3 bases, with 8 bases between. This CDR3 spans 14 amino acids. Germline lookup yields CDR1 SEHNR and CDR2 FQNEAQ (reference sequence). The CDR3 reads CASSLSGNNQPQHF. DNA of the CDR3: TGTGCCAGCAGCTTATCAGGGAACAATCAGCCCCAGCATTTT.

The chain combines TRBV7-2 with TRBJ2-6; possible D gene TRBD2, 5 bases. Trimming left V 2 bases short and J 2 bases short, with 7 bases between. Germline assignment: CDR1 SGHTA and CDR2 FQGNSA. The CDR3 length is 15 residues. The CDR3 DNA follows: TGTGCCAGCAGCTTATACGGGGCTGGGGCCAACGTCCTGACTTTC. It codes for CASSLYGAGANVLTF.

The V call is TRBV27, the J call TRBJ2-7; D gene uncertain. CDR1 MNHEY and CDR2 SMNVEV come from the germline V gene (reference sequence). Trimming shortened V by 5 bases and J by 3 bases, and 14 bases separated the two germline ends. This CDR3 spans 14 amino acids. DNA for the CDR3: TGTGCCAGCAGTGCGACTCGATCAAACTACGAGCAGTACTTC. Its protein is CASSATRSNYEQYF.

The rearrangement links TRBV6-2 or TRBV6-3 to TRBJ2-7; 10 positions agree with TRBD2. The length of the CDR3 is 17 residues. With 2 bases clipped from V and 0 bases from J, the junction kept 7 bases outside the gene matches. Per the germline V gene, CDR1 is MNHEY and CDR2 is SVGEGT. CDR3: CASSYLGLAEHSYEQYF. The CDR3 nucleotides are TGTGCCAGCAGTTACCTCGGACTAGCGGAACACTCCTACGAGCAGTACTTC.

The gene calls are TRBV7-2 and TRBJ2-5; D uncertain. CDR1 is SGHTA, CDR2 FQGNSA, per germline. The CDR3 runs to 12 residues. V was pared by 5 bases and J by 7 bases, with 11 bases between. The CDR3 region is CASSAPPGTQYF. The CDR3 bases are TGTGCCAGCAGCGCCCCCCCCGGGACCCAGTACTTC. The full variable domain, completed using reference TRBV7-2 and TRBJ2-5, is GAGVSQSPSNKVTEKGKDVELRCDPISGHTALYWYRQSLGQGLEFLIYFQGNSAPDKSGLPSDRFSAERTGGSVSTLTIQRTQQEDSAVYLCASSAPPGTQYFGPGTRLLVL.

The chain has TRBV4-1 and TRBJ1-2, with a possible D match to TRBD1 (6 bases). Trimming removed 0 bases from V and 2 bases from J, with 10 bases in between. Germline lookup yields CDR1 MGHRA and CDR2 YSYEKL. The CDR3 length is 15 residues. CDR3 sequence: CASSQDLRGNYGYTF. CDR3 coding DNA: TGCGCCAGCAGCCAAGATTTAAGGGGGAACTATGGCTACACCTTC.

The chain recombines TRBV15 with TRBJ2-3; the match to TRBD2 covers 12 bases. Germline assignment: CDR1 LNHNV and CDR2 YYDKDF (reference sequence). The trim removed 2 bases at V and 3 bases at J, leaving 3 bases unmatched. The CDR3 is 16 amino acids. The CDR3 DNA sequence: TGTGCCACCAGCAGACCTAGCGGGGGGGCAACAGATACGCAGTATTTT. It codes for CATSRPSGGATDTQYF.

The chain couples TRBV19 to TRBJ2-1; tentatively, D is TRBD1 (6 bases). V was clipped by 4 bases and J by 9 bases, with 19 bases between them. Germline lookup yields CDR1 LNHDA and CDR2 SQIVND (reference sequence). There are 15 residues in the CDR3. The CDR3 protein is CASSKQGTGAREQFF. CDR3 sequence (DNA): TGTGCCAGTAGTAAACAGGGTACTGGGGCGCGTGAGCAGTTCTTC.

The rearrangement links TRBV7-6 to TRBJ2-6; 9 bases map to TRBD1. The CDR3 is 15 residues long. V was clipped by 4 bases and J by 2 bases; unmatched bases: 0. Germline V gene lookup returns CDR1 SGHVS and CDR2 FNYEAQ. The CDR3, as DNA: TGTGCCAGCAGCTGGACAGGGGCTGGGGCCAACGTCCTGACTTTC. Protein sequence: CASSWTGAGANVLTF.

This rearrangement joins TRBV28 to TRBJ2-7; 16 nucleotides agree with TRBD2. The CDR3 covers 16 residues. Trimming removed 5 bases from V and 4 bases from J; junction bases left unmatched: 5. In germline, CDR1 is MDHEN, CDR2 SYDVKM. CDR3 residues: CASSPGTSGRDYEQYF. In DNA form, the CDR3 reads TGTGCCAGCAGTCCAGGGACTAGCGGGAGGGATTACGAGCAGTACTTC.

CDR3 DNA sequence: TGTGCCAGTAGTATAGAAGGGGGCTACGAGCAGTACTTC. It encodes CASSIEGGYEQYF. The rearrangement links TRBV19 to TRBJ2-7; D may be TRBD1 (6 bases). The germline gives CDR1 LNHDA, CDR2 SQIVND (reference sequence). This CDR3 spans 13 amino acids. V lost 0 bases to trimming and J lost 3 bases, with 6 bases between them.

The J gene is TRBJ1-2, the V gene TRBV5-6; D may be TRBD1 (6 bases). The V and J ends lost 4 bases and 8 bases respectively, with 15 bases between them. Germline assignment: CDR1 SGHDT and CDR2 YYEEEE. The CDR3 sequence is 13 residues long. CDR3: CASSLWGGRGYTF. The CDR3 nucleotides are TGTGCCAGCAGCCTCTGGGGGGGCAGGGGCTACACCTTC.

This chain joins TRBV2 and TRBJ1-2, with unresolved D. The CDR3 has 10 amino acids. Germline V lookup: CDR1 SNHLY, CDR2 FYNNEI. The V gene lost 6 bases and the J gene lost 5 bases, with 4 bases spanning the gap. The chain's CDR3 is CASRLYGYTF. The CDR3 bases are TGTGCCAGCAGACTATATGGCTACACCTTC.

This clone has a handful of counts. The CDR3 DNA is TGTACCGGACAGGTATTCCATCGGAATGCTGGAAACACCATATATTTT. Translated: CTGQVFHRNAGNTIYF. The chain uses TRBV27 and TRBJ1-3; 7 bases map to TRBD1. The length of the CDR3 is 16 residues. Germline CDR1 reads MNHEY; CDR2 reads SMNVEV (reference sequence).

The genes are TRBV27 and TRBJ1-4, with TRBD1 as a possible D gene (6 bases). Germline V gene data show CDR1 as MNHEY and CDR2 as SMNVEV (reference sequence). The CDR3 is 15 amino acids. V lost 5 bases to trimming and J lost 0 bases, with 10 bases between them. The CDR3 DNA sequence: TGTGCCAGCAGTCTCCGGACAGCAACTAATGAAAAACTGTTTTTT. This codes for CASSLRTATNEKLFF.

The DNA of the CDR3 is TGTGCCAGCAGTCAGGGGGCCTACGAGCAGTACTTC. It translates to CASSQGAYEQYF. V gene TRBV5-4 combines with J gene TRBJ2-7; 7 bases align to TRBD1. Germline CDR1 and CDR2: SGHNT and YYREEE (reference sequence). Losses at the gene ends were 5 bases for V and 2 bases for J; bases not matched to a gene: 1. The CDR3 runs to 12 residues.

Only one count was recorded for this clone. This chain joins TRBV19 and TRBJ1-2; the match to TRBD1 covers 7 bases. The CDR3 covers 16 residues. V gave up 6 bases and J gave up 0 bases; unmatched junction bases: 10. Germline V gene sequence: CDR1 LNHDA, CDR2 SQIVND (reference sequence). In DNA, the CDR3 is TGTGCCAGTAGCTCGACAGGGAATAAAGCTAACTATGGCTACACCTTC. Protein product: CASSSTGNKANYGYTF.